Here is one T cell receptor beta chain with its context. The antigen is undetermined. PCR primers comprised 60 Vbeta and 13 Jbeta primers. In the original analysis: In a later analysis, the count reached some 88 million unique TCR beta chains, with around 10 million shared. Only in-frame clones appear in the TCRdb table, and some are missing; sequencing was by immunoSEQ multiplex PCR. That table gives V, J and clone size, and the DNA gave D and trimming. The sample has tens of thousands of clones, about 80% seen once. The data stem from a study of cytomegalovirus exposure and HLA in healthy donors. Whole-study findings and limits: Researchers catalogued 150 or so TCR beta chains as cytomegalovirus-associated. A previous analysis found most TCR beta V segments productive roughly 90% or roughly 30% of the time. CMV serostatus was the sole immune exposure information available.

The CDR3 covers 15 residues. V lost 6 bases and J 0 bases, leaving 12 bases between the germline ends. Looked up from germline, CDR1 is MDHEN and CDR2 is SYDVKM. The source material was PBMCs. The receptor was isolated from a woman aged 40-49 years in good health and CMV-seronegative. The chain employs TRBV28 and TRBJ1-3; tentatively, D is TRBD1 (6 bases). The CDR3 DNA reads TGTGCCAGCAGCCTGGACAGCCTCTCTGGAAACACCATATATTTT. This gives the protein CASSLDSLSGNTIYF.